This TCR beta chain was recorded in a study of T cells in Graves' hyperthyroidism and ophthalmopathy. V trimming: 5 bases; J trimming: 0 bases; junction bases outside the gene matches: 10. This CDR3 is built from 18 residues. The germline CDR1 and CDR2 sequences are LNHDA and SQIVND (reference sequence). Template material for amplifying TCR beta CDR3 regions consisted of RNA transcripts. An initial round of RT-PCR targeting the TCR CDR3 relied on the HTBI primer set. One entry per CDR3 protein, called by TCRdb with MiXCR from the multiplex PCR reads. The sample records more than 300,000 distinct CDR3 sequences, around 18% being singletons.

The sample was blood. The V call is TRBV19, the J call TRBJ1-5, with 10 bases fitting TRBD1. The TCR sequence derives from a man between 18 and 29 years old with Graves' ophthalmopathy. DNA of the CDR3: TGTGCCAGTAGTGCGGGACAGGGGAGGCCTTATAGCAATCAGCCCCAGCATTTT. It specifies CASSAGQGRPYSNQPQHF.